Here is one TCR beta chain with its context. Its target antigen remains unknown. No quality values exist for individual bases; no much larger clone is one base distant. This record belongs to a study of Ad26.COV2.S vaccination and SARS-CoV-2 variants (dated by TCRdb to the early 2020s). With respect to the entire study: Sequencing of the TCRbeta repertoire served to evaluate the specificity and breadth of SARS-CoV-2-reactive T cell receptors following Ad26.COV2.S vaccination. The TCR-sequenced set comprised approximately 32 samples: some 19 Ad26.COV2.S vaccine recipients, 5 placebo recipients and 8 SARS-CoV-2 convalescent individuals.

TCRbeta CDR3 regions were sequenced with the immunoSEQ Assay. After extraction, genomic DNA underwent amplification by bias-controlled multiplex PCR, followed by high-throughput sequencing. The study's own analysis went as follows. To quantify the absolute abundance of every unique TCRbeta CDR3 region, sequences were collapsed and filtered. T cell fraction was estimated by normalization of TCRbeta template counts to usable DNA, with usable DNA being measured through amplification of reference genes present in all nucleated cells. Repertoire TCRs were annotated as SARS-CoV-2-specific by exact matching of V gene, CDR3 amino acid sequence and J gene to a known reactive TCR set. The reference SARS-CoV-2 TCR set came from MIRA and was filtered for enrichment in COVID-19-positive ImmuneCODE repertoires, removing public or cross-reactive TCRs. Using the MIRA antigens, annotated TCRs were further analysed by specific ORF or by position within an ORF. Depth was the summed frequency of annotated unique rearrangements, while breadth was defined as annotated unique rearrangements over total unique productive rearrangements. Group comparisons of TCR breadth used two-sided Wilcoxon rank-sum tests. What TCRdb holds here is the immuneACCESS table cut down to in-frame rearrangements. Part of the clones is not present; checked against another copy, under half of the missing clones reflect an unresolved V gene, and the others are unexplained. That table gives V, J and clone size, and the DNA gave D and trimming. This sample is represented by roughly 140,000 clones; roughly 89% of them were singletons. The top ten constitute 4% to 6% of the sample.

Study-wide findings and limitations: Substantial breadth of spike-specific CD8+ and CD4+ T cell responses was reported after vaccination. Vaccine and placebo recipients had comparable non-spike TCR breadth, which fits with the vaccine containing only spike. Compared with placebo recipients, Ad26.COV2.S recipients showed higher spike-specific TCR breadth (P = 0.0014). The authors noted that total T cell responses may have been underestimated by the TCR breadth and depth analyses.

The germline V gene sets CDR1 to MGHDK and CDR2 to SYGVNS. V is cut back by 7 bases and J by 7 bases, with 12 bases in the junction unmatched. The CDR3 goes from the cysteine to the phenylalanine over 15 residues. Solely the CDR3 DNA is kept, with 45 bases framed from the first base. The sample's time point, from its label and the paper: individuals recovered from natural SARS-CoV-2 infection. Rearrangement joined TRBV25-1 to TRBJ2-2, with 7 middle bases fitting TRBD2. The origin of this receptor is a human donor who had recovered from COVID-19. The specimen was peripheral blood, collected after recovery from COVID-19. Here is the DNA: TGTGCCAGCATCTCTTCCAGCGGGGCTATCGGGGAGCTGTTTTTT. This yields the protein CASISSSGAIGELFF.